The clone carrying this T cell receptor (beta chain) occurred many times. The antigen remains unidentified. The data are from a study of T cell repertoires in cytomegalovirus infection. Whole-study findings and limits: People with CMV and the relevant HLA were identified by cumulative public TCR beta family frequency.

TCRdb itself ran the reads through MiXCR, one entry per CDR3 protein. The sample includes around 210,000 distinct CDR3 sequences, 6% to 8% seen only once; the top ten take around 6.5%. This TCR was recovered from a human donor in good health (CMV status not recorded). Some clones in this sample may be carry-over from other donors' samples. Sequencing used PBMCs.

CDR3 coding DNA: TGCAGTGCTATCTCCGGGACTAGCGGGGGGGGAGAGACCCAGTACTTC. Its translation: CSAISGTSGGGETQYF. The chain joins TRBV20-1 to TRBJ2-5; 16 nucleotides line up with TRBD2. Germline V gene lookup returns CDR1 DFQATT and CDR2 SNEGSKA (reference sequence). The CDR3 runs to 16 residues. The V segment lost 4 bases and the J segment 4 bases; nucleotides outside the gene matches: 6.